The 20 T cell receptor beta chains below were found in one sample sequenced in a study of T cell changes during pregnancy in multiple sclerosis. The assay was immunoSEQ multiplex PCR, and TCRdb's table has in-frame clones only and misses some. The sample includes 55,000 to 70,000 clones, 80% to 95% of them seen just once. Sample: CD4+ T cells from peripheral blood mononuclear cells, taken after pregnancy. The receptors were gathered from a female donor with multiple sclerosis, enrolled in a pregnancy study.

This clone was detected only once. The J gene is TRBJ2-5, the V gene TRBV27; possibly TRBD2 for D (5 bases). The CDR3 is 14 residues long. Per the germline V gene, CDR1 is MNHEY and CDR2 is SMNVEV (reference sequence). Trimming cost V 0 bases and J 3 bases, with 8 bases left between them. The CDR3 DNA reads TGTGCCAGCAGTTTATCGAACGGGAAAGAGACCCAGTACTTC. Its protein product is CASSLSNGKETQYF.

This sequence joins TRBV9 and TRBJ1-3; D not certain. V was cut by 0 bases and J by 8 bases, with 12 bases left in between. This CDR3 has 14 amino acids. Per the germline V gene, CDR1 is SGDLS and CDR2 is YYNGEE. The CDR3 spells CASSVGPVADTIYF. The CDR3 region has the DNA TGTGCCAGCAGCGTAGGCCCGGTTGCCGACACCATATATTTT.

This clone appeared once. The rearrangement links TRBV30 to TRBJ2-3; D may be TRBD1 (7 bases). CDR1 is GTSNPN and CDR2 is SVGIG in the germline V gene (reference sequence). The V gene lost 4 bases and the J gene lost 0 bases, with 17 bases spanning the gap. The CDR3 runs 16 residues. In nucleotides, the CDR3 is TGTGCCTGGACCCTAGGGGGCGGGACTAGCACAGATACGCAGTATTTT. This gives the protein CAWTLGGGTSTDTQYF.

The gene calls are TRBV5-6 and TRBJ2-2, with a possible D match to TRBD2 (5 bases). CDR1 is SGHDT and CDR2 is YYEEEE in the germline V gene. The V and J ends lost 7 bases and 0 bases respectively, with 16 bases between them. CDR3 length: 16 amino acids. CDR3 region: CASANLRTSNTGELFF. In DNA, the CDR3 is TGTGCCAGCGCTAACTTACGGACTTCGAACACCGGGGAGCTGTTTTTT.

The rearrangement links TRBV19 to TRBJ2-2; TRBD2 aligns across 9 bases. V gave up 5 bases and J gave up 4 bases; unmatched junction bases: 5. The CDR3 has 15 amino acids. Germline assignment: CDR1 LNHDA and CDR2 SQIVND (reference sequence). In DNA, the CDR3 is TGTGCCAGTAGTGTGGCGGGGGGGCCCACCGGGGAGCTGTTTTTT. Translated: CASSVAGGPTGELFF.

The chain joins TRBV10-3 to TRBJ2-7, with 8 nucleotides matching TRBD2. J lost 6 bases, V lost 11 bases, and 18 bases had no gene match. CDR3 length: 15 amino acids. Germline V gene data show CDR1 as ENHRY and CDR2 as SYGVKD. CDR3 DNA: TGTGCCTCGGGGGGGCTAGCGGATCCGGCTCTCGAGCAGTACTTC. Amino acids: CASGGLADPALEQYF.

The chain has TRBV5-1 and TRBJ1-3; TRBD1 matches at 7 bases. V was clipped by 1 base and J by 2 bases; unmatched bases: 0. Germline V CDR1 and CDR2: SGHRS, YFSETQ. The length of the CDR3 is 14 residues. The DNA for the CDR3 is TGCGCCAGCAGCTTGACAGGGGCTGGAAACACCATATATTTT. Amino acid sequence: CASSLTGAGNTIYF. The full variable domain, rest sourced from reference TRBV5-1 and TRBJ1-3, is KAGVTQTPRYLIKTRGQQVTLSCSPISGHRSVSWYQQTPGQGLQFLFEYFSETQRNKGNFPGRFSGRQFSNSRSEMNVSTLELGDSALYLCASSLTGAGNTIYFGEGSWLTVV.

The chain combines TRBV2 with TRBJ2-7; tentatively, D is TRBD2 (7 bases). CDR3 size: 14 residues. V lost 1 base, J lost 2 bases, and 9 bases lay in between. CDR1 SNHLY and CDR2 FYNNEI come from the germline V gene. The CDR3 here is CASSEGEGAYEQYF. CDR3 DNA sequence: TGTGCCAGCAGTGAAGGGGAGGGGGCCTACGAGCAGTACTTC.

The gene calls are TRBV5-1 and TRBJ2-5; 7 positions agree with TRBD1. Per the germline V gene, CDR1 is SGHRS and CDR2 is YFSETQ. There are 17 residues in the CDR3. J gave up 5 bases and V 6 bases, and 19 bases lay outside the gene matches. The chain's CDR3 is CASTISPTPGQMETQYF. As DNA, the CDR3 is TGCGCCAGCACAATCTCCCCGACTCCGGGACAGATGGAGACCCAGTACTTC.

The chain joins TRBV10-3 to TRBJ2-7, with a weak D call TRBD1 (6 bases). Trimming shortened V by 0 bases and J by 3 bases, and 18 bases separated the two germline ends. This CDR3 comprises 17 residues. Per germline, CDR1 ENHRY and CDR2 SYGVKD. The CDR3 DNA reads TGTGCCATCAGTGAGTCGATGAGAGACAGGACCCTCTACGAGCAGTACTTC. This gives the protein CAISESMRDRTLYEQYF.

The gene calls are TRBV11-2 and TRBJ2-5; D not certain. CDR3 length equals 14 residues. The germline V and J ends were trimmed by 1 base and 5 bases, with 11 bases remaining between them. CDR1 is SGHAT, CDR2 FQNNGV, per germline. As DNA, the CDR3 is TGTGCCAGCAGCTTAGCCCCTGAAGCGGAGACCCAGTACTTC. It yields the protein CASSLAPEAETQYF.

This rearrangement joins TRBV13 to TRBJ1-2; 10 nucleotides line up with TRBD1. The V gene's germline CDR1 is PRHDT and CDR2 FYEKMQ (reference sequence). The CDR3 totals 16 residues. V gave up 3 bases and J gave up 6 bases; unmatched junction bases: 10. The CDR3: CASSFGTGDRANGYTF. For the CDR3, the DNA is TGTGCCAGCAGCTTTGGGACAGGGGATCGGGCGAATGGCTACACCTTC.

This clone has a count of ten or more. The chain carries TRBV14 and TRBJ2-5; D perhaps matches TRBD2 (5 bases). The V gene lost 7 bases and the J gene lost 1 base, with 10 bases spanning the gap. The germline V gene encodes CDR1 SGHDN and CDR2 FVKESK. The length of the CDR3 is 13 residues. The CDR3 DNA reads TGTGCCAGCACTAAGGACTTCCAAGAGACCCAGTACTTC. This gives the protein CASTKDFQETQYF.

The rearrangement joins TRBV5-1 to TRBJ1-3; maybe TRBD1 (6 bases). V lost 0 bases, J lost 9 bases, and 19 bases lay in between. The CDR3 totals 16 residues. CDR1 is SGHRS and CDR2 is YFSETQ in the germline V gene. CDR3 residues: CASSLGTDRGWATIYF. CDR3 DNA sequence: TGCGCCAGCAGCTTGGGGACAGATCGGGGATGGGCCACCATATATTTT.

The chain recombines TRBV6-6 with TRBJ2-3; 9 bases are shared with TRBD1. This CDR3 is 14 amino acids long. With V trimmed by 4 bases and J by 6 bases, 5 bases remained unmatched. CDR1 and CDR2 from the germline V gene are MNHNY and SVGAGI (reference sequence). The CDR3 protein is CASSWDRVLDTQYF. Written as DNA, the CDR3 is TGTGCCAGCAGTTGGGACAGGGTGTTGGATACGCAGTATTTT.

The V gene is TRBV28, the J gene TRBJ2-3; 7 nucleotides match TRBD2. This CDR3 has 17 residues. J was trimmed by 1 base and V by 2 bases; bases with no gene match: 9. Looked up from germline, CDR1 is MDHEN and CDR2 is SYDVKM. CDR3 nucleotides: TGTGCCAGCAGTTTAGGGGGGGGGAGGACGGGCACAGATACGCAGTATTTT. Protein: CASSLGGGRTGTDTQYF. The full variable domain, rest sourced from reference TRBV28 and TRBJ2-3, is DVKVTQSSRYLVKRTGEKVFLECVQDMDHENMFWYRQDPGLGLRLIYFSYDVKMKEKGDIPEGYSVSREKKERFSLILESASTNQTSMYLCASSLGGGRTGTDTQYFGPGTRLTVL.

The chain carries TRBV7-8 and TRBJ1-2, with D unclear. Germline CDR1 SGHVS, CDR2 FQNEAQ. CDR3 length: 13 amino acids. Trimming pared 4 bases from V and 4 bases from J, leaving 10 bases between. This CDR3 reads CASSSNTAYGYTF. The CDR3 region has the DNA TGTGCCAGCAGCTCAAACACCGCCTATGGCTACACCTTC.

The chain employs TRBV2 and TRBJ2-1, with D unclear. The CDR3 runs 16 residues. The V and J ends lost 4 bases and 0 bases respectively, with 13 bases between them. CDR1 and CDR2 (germline): SNHLY, FYNNEI. In DNA, the CDR3 is TGTGCCAGCAGTGTACAGAGTCCGAGCTCCTACAATGAGCAGTTCTTC. It yields the protein CASSVQSPSSYNEQFF.

This clone has a handful of counts. This chain connects TRBV5-4 to TRBJ2-5; 13 nucleotides match TRBD2. V lost 3 bases to trimming and J lost 7 bases; unmatched junction nucleotides: 6. CDR3 length equals 15 residues. From germline, CDR1 is SGHNT and CDR2 YYREEE (reference sequence). The CDR3 sequence is CASSSGTSGVPTQYF. CDR3 nucleotides: TGTGCCAGCAGCTCCGGGACTAGCGGGGTGCCGACCCAGTACTTC.

J is TRBJ1-4 and V is TRBV11-2; D unclear. Germline lookup yields CDR1 SGHAT and CDR2 FQNNGV. Trimming removed 2 bases at V and 0 bases at J, with 7 bases between. The CDR3 extends over 15 amino acids. CDR3 DNA sequence: TGTGCCAGCAGCTTAAACAGTGCAACTAATGAAAAACTGTTTTTT. Translated, it gives CASSLNSATNEKLFF.